The 27 T cell receptor beta chains below were found in one sample sequenced in a study of blood T cell repertoires in COVID-19. The data were produced by immunoSEQ multiplex PCR, yet TCRdb's version contains in-frame clones alone and is incomplete. The sample comprises fewer than 250,000 clones, around four fifths of which are singletons, and 0.9% to 0.95% rests with the top ten. The sequencing input was peripheral blood. These receptor sequences come from a man between 60 and 75 years old with COVID-19, enrolled during active disease.

The gene calls are TRBV10-3 and TRBJ2-6; D not resolved. Between the trimmed V and J ends, which lost 11 bases and 4 bases, there was a span of 15 bases. This CDR3 comprises 14 residues. CDR1 is ENHRY and CDR2 is SYGVKD in the germline V gene. DNA for the CDR3: TGTGCCGCTACCGGTGTTTTCGGGGCCAACGTCCTGACTTTC. It translates to CAATGVFGANVLTF.

The rearrangement joins TRBV11-3 to TRBJ1-1; the match to TRBD1 covers 10 bases. V was pared by 5 bases and J by 7 bases, with 4 bases of the junction left unmatched. This CDR3 contains 13 residues. CDR1 and CDR2 (germline): SGHNT, YENEEA. The chain's CDR3 is CASSATGGFEAFF. The DNA of the CDR3 is TGTGCCAGCAGCGCGACAGGGGGCTTTGAAGCTTTCTTT.

This clone was observed a handful of times. The rearrangement uses TRBV19 and TRBJ1-1; D perhaps matches TRBD1 (5 bases). The CDR3 has 14 residues. Germline V gene data show CDR1 as LNHDA and CDR2 as SQIVND (reference sequence). Trimming stripped 1 base from V and 5 bases from J, with 11 bases between. The CDR3 loop is CASSIVLGGTEAFF. The CDR3, as DNA: TGTGCCAGTAGTATAGTATTGGGGGGAACTGAAGCTTTCTTT.

This clone came up once. The V gene is TRBV29-1, the J gene TRBJ2-4, with TRBD2 identical over 8 bases. V lost 3 bases and J lost 2; bases outside the gene matches: 3. CDR3 length equals 14 residues. The germline gives CDR1 SQVTM, CDR2 ANQGSEA. The CDR3 sequence: CSVEAGGTKNIQYF. The CDR3 DNA is TGCAGCGTTGAGGCGGGAGGTACCAAAAACATTCAGTACTTC.

The V gene is TRBV27, the J gene TRBJ2-1; no firm D call. From germline, CDR1 is MNHEY and CDR2 SMNVEV (reference sequence). V shed 0 bases and J shed 7 bases, with 13 bases lying between them. The CDR3 length is 15 residues. CDR3 coding DNA: TGTGCCAGCAGTTTATCCCACCGGTATCGGAATGAGCAGTTCTTC. This gives the protein CASSLSHRYRNEQFF.

For the CDR3, the DNA is TGTGCCATCAGTGGATCTCCCGGGGCAGGGGGGTTCTCTGGAAACACCATATATTTT. Its translation: CAISGSPGAGGFSGNTIYF. J is TRBJ1-3 and V is TRBV10-3; 7 nucleotides match TRBD1. The V and J ends lost 4 bases and 0 bases, in that order; junction bases with no gene match: 15. Germline V CDR1 and CDR2: ENHRY, SYGVKD. This CDR3 has 19 residues.

CDR3: CASSGTSGSSYNEQFF. DNA of the CDR3: TGTGCCAGTAGTGGGACTAGCGGGAGCTCCTACAATGAGCAGTTCTTC. This chain joins TRBV19 and TRBJ2-1; 14 nucleotides align to TRBD2. V gave up 5 bases and J gave up 0 bases; unmatched junction bases: 0. CDR1 is LNHDA and CDR2 is SQIVND in the germline V gene (reference sequence). The CDR3 runs 16 residues.

The chain uses TRBV10-3 and TRBJ1-3, with TRBD1 matching over 7 bases. CDR1 is ENHRY, CDR2 SYGVKD, per germline. This CDR3 spans 16 amino acids. Germline trimming cut 6 bases from V and 0 bases from J; bases unmatched to any gene: 8. CDR3 DNA sequence: TGTGCCATCAGAACTAGGGACAGCAGCTCTGGAAACACCATATATTTT. Translating gives CAIRTRDSSSGNTIYF.

The chain is built from TRBV5-1 and TRBJ2-1; 7 nucleotides align to TRBD2. The CDR3 extends over 13 amino acids. Germline trimming cut 3 bases from V and 10 bases from J; bases unmatched to any gene: 7. CDR1 is SGHRS and CDR2 is YFSETQ in the germline V gene. The CDR3 DNA is TGCGCCAGCAGCTCTACGGGGGGAACCGAGCAGTTCTTC. It codes for CASSSTGGTEQFF.

As DNA, the CDR3 is TGTGCCAGCAGGACCGGGACAGGCTCCTACGAGCAGTACTTC. Residues: CASRTGTGSYEQYF. This chain joins TRBV11-1 and TRBJ2-7; 8 positions match TRBD1. The CDR3 has 14 amino acids. After removal of 6 bases from V and 0 bases from J, the junction contained 4 bases not matched to a gene. Germline V CDR1 and CDR2: SGHAT, FQDESV (reference sequence).

The V call is TRBV19, the J call TRBJ1-1; D call uncertain. CDR1 LNHDA and CDR2 SQIVND come from the germline V gene (reference sequence). The CDR3 covers 13 residues. V was shortened by 6 bases and J by 1 base, with 9 bases between the two germline ends. The CDR3: CASRKLENTEAFF. As DNA, the CDR3 is TGTGCCAGTAGGAAACTAGAGAACACTGAAGCTTTCTTT.

The rearrangement joins TRBV29-1 to TRBJ2-1, with 8 bases matching TRBD2. Germline V lookup: CDR1 SQVTM, CDR2 ANQGSEA. Trimming took 6 bases from V and 2 from J; bases not matched to a gene: 15. The length of the CDR3 is 17 residues. The CDR3 sequence: CSVGPGGTSPAYNEQFF. CDR3 nucleotides: TGCAGCGTAGGCCCGGGGGGGACTAGTCCGGCCTACAATGAGCAGTTCTTC.

The chain combines TRBV28 with TRBJ1-4; a weak D match, TRBD1 (5 bases). The V and J ends lost 0 bases and 8 bases respectively, with 10 bases between them. Germline V gene sequence: CDR1 MDHEN, CDR2 SYDVKM. The CDR3 spans 14 residues. For the CDR3, the DNA is TGTGCCAGCAGTTTATGGGCCCGGGGGGAAAAACTGTTTTTT. This gives the protein CASSLWARGEKLFF.

The chain combines TRBV2 with TRBJ1-1; 9 bases map to TRBD1. Per the germline V gene, CDR1 is SNHLY and CDR2 is FYNNEI. J was trimmed by 11 bases and V by 8 bases; bases with no gene match: 15. This CDR3 is built from 14 residues. CDR3 residues: CASGLGQGILGAFF. The CDR3 DNA reads as TGTGCCAGCGGGCTCGGACAGGGGATACTTGGGGCTTTCTTT.

The chain combines TRBV7-2 with TRBJ2-4; possible D gene TRBD1, 6 bases. V lost 5 bases and J lost 1, with 9 bases in between. The CDR3 sequence is 14 residues long. Germline V gene data show CDR1 as SGHTA and CDR2 as FQGNSA. CDR3 bases: TGTGCCAGCAGCACCACAGGGGCCAAAAACATTCAGTACTTC. Its translation is CASSTTGAKNIQYF.

The genes are TRBV7-9 and TRBJ1-3; D is possibly TRBD1 (5 bases). The CDR3 has 18 residues. The V and J ends lost 4 bases and 1 base respectively, with 20 bases between them. CDR1 and CDR2 (germline): SEHNR, FQNEAQ (reference sequence). CDR3 sequence (DNA): TGTGCCAGCAGCTCCAAAGGTGGGACTGGGAGGTCTGGAAACACCATATATTTT. It encodes CASSSKGGTGRSGNTIYF.

J is TRBJ1-5 and V is TRBV27; 7 nucleotides agree with TRBD1. CDR1 is MNHEY, CDR2 SMNVEV, per germline (reference sequence). V lost 6 bases to trimming and J lost 2 bases; unmatched junction nucleotides: 7. There are 15 residues in the CDR3. The CDR3 DNA sequence: TGTGCCAGCAGCCCGGGGACAGAGCGCAATCAGCCCCAGCATTTT. Protein product: CASSPGTERNQPQHF.

This clone was counted between two and nine times. The rearrangement joins TRBV28 to TRBJ1-6; D is uncertain. CDR1 is MDHEN and CDR2 is SYDVKM in the germline V gene. The CDR3 has 15 residues. Trimming removed 6 bases at V and 5 bases at J, with 14 bases between. Written as DNA, the CDR3 is TGTGCCAGCAGCCCCTCGGACGGGAATAATTCACCCCTCCACTTT. Encoded protein: CASSPSDGNNSPLHF. Full variable domain (missing parts from reference TRBV28 and TRBJ1-6): DVKVTQSSRYLVKRTGEKVFLECVQDMDHENMFWYRQDPGLGLRLIYFSYDVKMKEKGDIPEGYSVSREKKERFSLILESASTNQTSMYLCASSPSDGNNSPLHFGNGTRLTVT.

The J gene is TRBJ2-3, the V gene TRBV15; a possible D gene is TRBD1 (6 bases). CDR3 length: 15 amino acids. The V gene's germline CDR1 is LNHNV and CDR2 YYDKDF (reference sequence). V lost 1 base and J 3 bases, leaving 11 bases between the germline ends. CDR3 protein: CATSRGRTATDTQYF. CDR3 DNA sequence: TGTGCCACCAGCAGAGGGCGGACAGCGACAGATACGCAGTATTTT.

The genes are TRBV7-9 and TRBJ1-1; the D gene is possibly TRBD1 (5 bases). Trimming pared 5 bases from V and 10 bases from J, leaving 8 bases between. From germline, CDR1 is SEHNR and CDR2 FQNEAQ (reference sequence). The CDR3 has 10 residues. CDR3 in amino acids: CASSQGAAFF. The CDR3 bases are TGTGCCAGCAGCCAGGGTGCAGCTTTCTTT.

The chain couples TRBV6-5 to TRBJ1-1; no reliable D call. The CDR3 consists of 14 residues. Germline V gene sequence: CDR1 MNHEY, CDR2 SVGAGI. V lost 2 bases and J lost 2, with 9 bases in between. Here the CDR3 DNA reads TGTGCCAGCAGTTACCTACGGGGAAACACTGAAGCTTTCTTT. It codes for CASSYLRGNTEAFF.

The CDR3 DNA reads TGTGCCAGCAGCGAGACACTCTCTGGAAACACCATATATTTT. Translating gives CASSETLSGNTIYF. This sequence joins TRBV9 and TRBJ1-3; D remains unclear. V gave up 3 bases and J gave up 0 bases, with 7 bases separating them. Germline values: CDR1 SGDLS, CDR2 YYNGEE. This CDR3 region has 14 residues.

V usage is TRBV29-1 and J usage is TRBJ1-2, with 11 bases matching TRBD1. This CDR3 has 17 amino acids. CDR1 and CDR2 from the germline V gene are SQVTM and ANQGSEA. The V segment lost 5 bases and the J segment 0 bases; nucleotides outside the gene matches: 11. CDR3 amino acids: CSVRGAGQGASNYGYTF. CDR3 nucleotides: TGCAGCGTTCGGGGGGCCGGACAGGGGGCGTCTAACTATGGCTACACCTTC.

This chain joins TRBV5-6 and TRBJ1-1, with D hard to call. Trimming took off 0 bases at V and 0 bases at J, with 6 bases between the two ends. The CDR3 covers 14 residues. CDR1 SGHDT and CDR2 YYEEEE come from the germline V gene. The CDR3 here is CASSLGAMNTEAFF. The CDR3 nucleotides read TGTGCCAGCAGCTTGGGGGCCATGAACACTGAAGCTTTCTTT.

The V and J genes are TRBV29-1 and TRBJ1-1; perhaps TRBD1 as D (5 bases). From germline, CDR1 is SQVTM and CDR2 ANQGSEA. The CDR3 has 15 amino acids. V lost 2 bases, J lost 0 bases, and 13 bases lay in between. CDR3 protein: CSVEFQGLMNTEAFF. DNA of the CDR3: TGCAGCGTTGAATTCCAGGGACTTATGAACACTGAAGCTTTCTTT.

The chain combines TRBV3-1 (or the pseudogene TRBV3-2) with TRBJ2-3; 8 nucleotides line up with TRBD2. V shed 5 bases and J 6 bases; nucleotides not matched to a gene: 7. The CDR3 is 14 residues long. Germline V gene data show CDR1 as LGHDT and CDR2 as YNNKEL (reference sequence). CDR3 protein: CASSIGTRRDTQYF. The DNA of the CDR3 is TGTGCCAGCAGCATTGGGACTAGGCGTGATACGCAGTATTTT.

V usage is TRBV2 and J usage is TRBJ1-4, with no clear D. In germline, CDR1 is SNHLY, CDR2 FYNNEI. This CDR3 has 13 residues. Trimming took 6 bases from V and 6 from J, leaving 11 bases between them. CDR3 in amino acids: CASRRGRDEKLFF. DNA of the CDR3: TGTGCCAGCAGAAGAGGGAGGGATGAAAAACTGTTTTTT. The complete variable domain, with remaining parts taken from reference TRBV2 and TRBJ1-4, reads EPEVTQTPSHQVTQMGQEVILRCVPISNHLYFYWYRQILGQKVEFLVSFYNNEISEKSEIFDDQFSVERPDGSNFTLKIRSTKLEDSAMYFCASRRGRDEKLFFGSGTQLSVL.